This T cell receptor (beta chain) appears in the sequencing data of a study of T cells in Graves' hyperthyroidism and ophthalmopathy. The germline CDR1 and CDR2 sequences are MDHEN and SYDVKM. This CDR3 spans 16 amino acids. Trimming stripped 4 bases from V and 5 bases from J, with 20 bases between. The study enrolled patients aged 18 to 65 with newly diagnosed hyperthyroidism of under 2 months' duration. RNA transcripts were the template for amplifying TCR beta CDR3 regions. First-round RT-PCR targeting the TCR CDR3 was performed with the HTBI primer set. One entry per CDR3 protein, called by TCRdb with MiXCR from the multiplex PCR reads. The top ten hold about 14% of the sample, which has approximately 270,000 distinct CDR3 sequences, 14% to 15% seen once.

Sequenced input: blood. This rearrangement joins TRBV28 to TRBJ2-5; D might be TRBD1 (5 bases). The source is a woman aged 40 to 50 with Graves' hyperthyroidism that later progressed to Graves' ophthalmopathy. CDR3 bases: TGTGCCAGCAGTTCGGCCAGGGTCGCCGACGGGGAGACCCAGTACTTC. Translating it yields CASSSARVADGETQYF. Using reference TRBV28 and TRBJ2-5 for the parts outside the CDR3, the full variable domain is DVKVTQSSRYLVKRTGEKVFLECVQDMDHENMFWYRQDPGLGLRLIYFSYDVKMKEKGDIPEGYSVSREKKERFSLILESASTNQTSMYLCASSSARVADGETQYFGPGTRLLVL.